This T cell receptor beta chain derives from a study of tumor-infiltrating lymphocytes in primary liver carcinoma. Notes on the study in general: A small share of top clones, only about 7-25%, was found in all five tumor regions.

Germline CDR1 reads MNHEY; CDR2 reads SVGEGT. The CDR3 runs to 14 residues. It was from 20-30 mg of unsorted bulk tissue that RNA and DNA were co-extracted. Priming with a constant-region primer yielded TCR beta cDNA from 400 to 550 ng total RNA. A slightly modified ARM-PCR protocol with three nested multiplex PCR rounds produced these TCR beta libraries. TRBV1-TRBV30 forward primers paired with a C-beta reverse primer were used in the first two PCR rounds, which ran approximately 10 cycles each. TCRdb re-called the multiplex PCR reads through MiXCR, storing one row per CDR3 protein. Of some 110,000 distinct CDR3 sequences listed, approximately 82% are singletons. A remark on this clonotype: Antigen: not known. No conserved phenylalanine or tryptophan ends this CDR3, so it is likely a read error.

This sequence originates from a man aged 40-50 years with primary liver carcinoma and hepatitis B virus infection. The sequenced sample consisted of liver tumor tissue from sampling region 3. Documented subset: tumor region T3, left-lateral pole. This rearrangement joins TRBV6-2 or TRBV6-3 to TRBJ2-7; 9 bases fit TRBD1. CDR3 in amino acids: CANSLRDRAHEQYS. CDR3 coding DNA: TGTGCTAACAGCCTCCGGGACAGGGCCCACGAGCAGTACTCC.